This TCR beta chain was identified in a study of quantifying T cell responses using KT2 cells. Turning to the study itself: RNA was reverse transcribed with TCR alpha and beta constant-region primers. Estimated efficiency of the T4 ligation step was above 8% under optimum conditions. Whole-study results and caveats: Counts of KT2 alpha and beta sequences rose linearly with the number of KT2 cells added. Very high KT2 spike-in numbers caused saturation in KT2 sequence detection.

This clonotype was picked up many times. Its antigen is unknown. A single-stranded UMI oligo with SP2 sequence was ligated to cDNA 3' ends. First-round PCR used roughly 4 cycles and beta primers RC1.1 and RC1.2 covering TRBC1 and TRBC2. From the second PCR onward, TCR alpha and beta chains were processed separately. TCRdb re-called the UMI-ligation and nested PCR reads with MiXCR, one entry per CDR3 protein. The table has fewer than 50,000 distinct CDR3 sequences, about 15% seen once; the top ten hold approximately 47%. Germline V gene sequence: CDR1 DFQATT, CDR2 SNEGSKA (reference sequence). The CDR3 spans 15 residues. V was cut by 6 bases and J by 0 bases, with 15 bases left in between.

The rearrangement uses TRBV20-1 and TRBJ2-1, with D tentatively TRBD2 (5 bases). The clonotype originates from a human donor. The specimen sequenced was PBMCs spiked with cells of the T cell clone KT2. In nucleotides, the CDR3 is TGCAGTGCGCCCTGGCGGGCCCACTCCTACAATGAGCAGTTCTTC. Amino acid sequence: CSAPWRAHSYNEQFF.